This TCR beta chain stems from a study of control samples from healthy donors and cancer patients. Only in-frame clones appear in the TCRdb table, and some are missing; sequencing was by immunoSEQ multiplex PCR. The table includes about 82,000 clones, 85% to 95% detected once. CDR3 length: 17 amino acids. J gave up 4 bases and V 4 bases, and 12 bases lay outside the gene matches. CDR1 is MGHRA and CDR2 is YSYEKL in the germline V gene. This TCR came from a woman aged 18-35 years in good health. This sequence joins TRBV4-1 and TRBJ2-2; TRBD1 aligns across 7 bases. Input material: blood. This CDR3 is CASSPSYRAGGTGELFF. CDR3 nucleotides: TGCGCCAGCAGCCCTAGCTACAGAGCAGGGGGCACCGGGGAGCTGTTTTTT.